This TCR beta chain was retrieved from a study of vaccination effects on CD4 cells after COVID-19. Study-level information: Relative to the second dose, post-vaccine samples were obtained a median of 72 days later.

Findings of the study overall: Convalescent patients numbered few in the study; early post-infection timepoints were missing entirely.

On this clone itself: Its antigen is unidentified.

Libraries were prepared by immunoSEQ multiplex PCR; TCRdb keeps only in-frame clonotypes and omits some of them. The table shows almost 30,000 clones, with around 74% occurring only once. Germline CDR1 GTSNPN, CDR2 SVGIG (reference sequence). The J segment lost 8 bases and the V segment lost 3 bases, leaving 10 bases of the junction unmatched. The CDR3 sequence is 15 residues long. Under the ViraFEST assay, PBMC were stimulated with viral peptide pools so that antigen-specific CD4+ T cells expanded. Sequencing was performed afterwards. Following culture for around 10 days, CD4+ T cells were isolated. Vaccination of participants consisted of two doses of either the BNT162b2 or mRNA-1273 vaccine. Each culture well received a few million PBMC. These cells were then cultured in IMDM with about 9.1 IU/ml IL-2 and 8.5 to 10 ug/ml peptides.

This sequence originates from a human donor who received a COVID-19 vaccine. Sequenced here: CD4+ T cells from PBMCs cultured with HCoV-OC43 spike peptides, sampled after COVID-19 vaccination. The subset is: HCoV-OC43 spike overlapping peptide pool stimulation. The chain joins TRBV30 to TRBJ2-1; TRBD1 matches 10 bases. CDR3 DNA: TGTGCCTGGAGCCCCGACAGGGGGCGTCCGTATGAGCAGTTCTTC. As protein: CAWSPDRGRPYEQFF.